This T cell receptor (beta chain) was obtained from a study of cytomegalovirus exposure and HLA in healthy donors. Note on this clone: As yet, its antigen is unknown.

Findings of the study overall: TCR beta chains numbering more than 150 were designated cytomegalovirus-associated.

The CDR3 consists of 15 residues. Germline CDR1 MNHEY, CDR2 SMNVEV (reference sequence). Trimming removed 6 bases from V and 0 bases from J, with 12 bases in between. PCR primers comprised 60 Vbeta and 13 Jbeta primers. Sequenced by immunoSEQ multiplex PCR; TCRdb stores in-frame clones only, minus some. Of 110,000 to 150,000 clones in the sample, about three quarters are singletons; the top ten hold approximately 1.5%. This sequence joins TRBV27 and TRBJ1-5; TRBD1 is a possible D gene (5 bases). The sequence was obtained from a woman aged 25-40 years in good health and CMV-seronegative. The sequenced sample was PBMCs. CDR3 sequence (DNA): TGTGCCAGCAGCCCGGGGAGGGGTAGCAATCAGCCCCAGCATTTT. Its translation is CASSPGRGSNQPQHF.